This is a list of T cell receptor beta chains from one sample in a study of T cells after yellow fever vaccination. TCRdb reprocessed the 5' RACE reads via MiXCR and lists one record per CDR3 protein. The sample carries a few hundred thousand distinct CDR3 sequences, roughly 4% recorded once. Specimen: PBMCs, collected 15 days after the yellow fever booster vaccination. The source is a man between 18 and 35 years old who received the YFV17D yellow fever vaccine. Both conserved end residues are part of each CDR3. The D gene is left open where the match is weak. Where a row states a size, it is once, few, many or the class of an expanded clone; other rows omit it.

TRBJ2-3	TRBV20-1	12	many	-	CSAREDTDTQYF	TGCAGTGCTAGAGAAGACACAGATACGCAGTATTTT
TRBJ2-3	TRBV12-3/TRBV12-4	16	many	TRBD2	CASSWTSGGAGDTQYF	TGTGCCAGCAGTTGGACTAGCGGGGGGGCAGGCGATACGCAGTATTTT
TRBJ2-1	TRBV28	10	many	TRBD2	CASSGERLVF	TGTGCCAGTAGCGGGGAACGGCTGGTCTTC
TRBJ2-5	TRBV27	14	many	-	CASSPRTLQETQYF	TGTGCCAGCAGTCCCCGGACACTGCAAGAGACCCAGTACTTC
TRBJ1-1	TRBV6-2/TRBV6-3	15	many	-	CASSYGQNEDTEAFF	TGTGCCAGCAGTTACGGACAGAACGAGGACACTGAAGCTTTCTTT
TRBJ2-1	TRBV7-8	16	many	TRBD1	CASSSVGTGLYNEQFF	TGTGCCAGCAGCTCAGTCGGGACAGGGTTGTACAATGAGCAGTTCTTC
TRBJ1-1	TRBV20-1	13	many	-	CSARRQGISEAFF	TGCAGTGCTAGACGGCAGGGGATCTCTGAAGCTTTCTTT
TRBJ2-5	TRBV28	17	many	TRBD1	CASSLKGQGLLKETQYF	TGTGCCAGCAGCCTGAAAGGACAGGGATTACTGAAAGAGACCCAGTACTTC
TRBJ2-7	TRBV18	15	many	-	CASSPMRDSSYEQYF	TGTGCCAGCTCACCGATGAGAGACAGCTCCTACGAGCAGTACTTC
TRBJ2-3	TRBV5-1	16	many	TRBD2	CASSLGTSGSTDTQYF	TGCGCCAGCAGCCTTGGGACTAGCGGGTCCACAGATACGCAGTATTTT
TRBJ2-1	TRBV6-1	16	many	-	CASSQFAGTSYNEQFF	TGTGCCAGCAGTCAATTCGCCGGGACATCTTACAATGAGCAGTTCTTC
TRBJ2-7	TRBV7-2	14	many	TRBD1	CASSRDRAGYEQYF	TGTGCCAGCAGCCGGGACAGGGCAGGCTACGAGCAGTACTTC
TRBJ2-1	TRBV14	15	many	-	CASSQRIITLDEQFF	TGTGCCAGCAGCCAACGAATTATTACTCTCGATGAGCAGTTCTTC
TRBJ2-3	TRBV3-1	17	-	TRBD2	CASSQELTSGGVDTQYF	TGTGCCAGCAGCCAAGAATTGACTAGCGGGGGGGTCGATACGCAGTATTTT
TRBJ1-6	TRBV7-2	13	many	-	CASTLDGNSPLHF	TGTGCCAGCACCCTAGACGGAAATTCACCCCTCCACTTT
TRBJ1-1	TRBV14	17	many	-	CASSHPDPNSMNTEAFF	TGTGCCAGCAGCCACCCGGACCCGAACTCCATGAACACTGAAGCTTTCTTT
TRBJ2-5	TRBV29-1	13	many	TRBD2	CSVDNIAGETQYF	TGCAGCGTTGACAATATAGCGGGAGAGACCCAGTACTTC
TRBJ2-5	TRBV2	14	many	-	CASSEGPGEETQYF	TGTGCCAGCAGTGAGGGACCGGGTGAAGAGACCCAGTACTTC
TRBJ2-5	TRBV6-1	14	many	-	CASSEVGGRETQYF	TGTGCCAGCAGTGAAGTAGGGGGGCGGGAGACCCAGTACTTC
TRBJ1-3	TRBV10-3	14	many	-	CAIKPEFSGNTIYF	TGTGCCATCAAGCCTGAGTTCTCTGGAAACACCATATATTTT
TRBJ1-1	TRBV4-3	13	many	-	CASSQDGGPEAFF	TGCGCCAGCAGCCAGGACGGCGGGCCTGAAGCTTTCTTT
TRBJ1-5	TRBV4-2	12	many	-	CASSQVGEPQHF	TGTGCCAGCAGCCAAGTGGGAGAGCCCCAGCATTTT
TRBJ2-3	TRBV3-1	15	many	-	CASSFARTGTDTQYF	TGTGCCAGCAGTTTTGCTAGGACGGGGACAGATACGCAGTATTTT
TRBJ2-1	TRBV7-2	15	many	-	CASSLGMSSYNEQFF	TGTGCCAGCAGCTTAGGGATGAGCTCCTACAATGAGCAGTTCTTC
TRBJ1-1	TRBV20-1	18	many	-	CSARNYLGVNFDFPEAFF	TGCAGTGCTAGGAACTATTTAGGGGTCAACTTCGATTTCCCTGAAGCTTTCTTT
TRBJ1-5	TRBV7-2	15	many	-	CASSSQGYGNQPQHF	TGTGCCAGCAGCTCACAGGGATATGGCAATCAGCCCCAGCATTTT
TRBJ1-3	TRBV29-1	14	many	TRBD1	CSGSTGGSGNTIYF	TGCAGCGGATCAACAGGGGGCTCTGGAAACACCATATATTTT